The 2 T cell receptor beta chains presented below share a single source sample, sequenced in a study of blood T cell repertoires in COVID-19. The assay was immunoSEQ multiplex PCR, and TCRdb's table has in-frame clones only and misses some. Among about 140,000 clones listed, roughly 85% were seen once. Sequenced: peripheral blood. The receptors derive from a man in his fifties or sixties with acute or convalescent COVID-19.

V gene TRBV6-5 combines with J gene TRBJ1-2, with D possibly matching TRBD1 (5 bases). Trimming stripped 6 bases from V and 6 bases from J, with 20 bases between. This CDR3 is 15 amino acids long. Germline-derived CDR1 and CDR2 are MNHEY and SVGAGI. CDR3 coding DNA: TGTGCCAGCAGAAAACACGGGGGGGACCCTAATGGCTACACCTTC. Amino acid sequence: CASRKHGGDPNGYTF.

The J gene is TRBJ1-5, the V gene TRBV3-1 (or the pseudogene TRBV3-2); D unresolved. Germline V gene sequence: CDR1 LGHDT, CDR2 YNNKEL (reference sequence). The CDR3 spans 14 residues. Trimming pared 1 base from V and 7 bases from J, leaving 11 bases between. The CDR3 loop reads CASSQGGVWQPQHF. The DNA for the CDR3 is TGTGCCAGCAGCCAAGGGGGAGTCTGGCAGCCCCAGCATTTT.